Below are 18 T cell receptor beta chains sequenced from a single sample in a study of sequential checkpoint blockade in melanoma. This sample's treatment: randomized to nivolumab then ipilimumab (arm A) or the reverse (arm B). Some clones are missing from TCRdb's copy, which holds only in-frame ones; the method was immunoSEQ multiplex PCR. There are approximately 3,200 clones in the sample; roughly 15% occur only once, and around 25% lies in the top ten. Sequencing used tumor tissue (inferred from file names), obtained from a patient given nivolumab and ipilimumab in sequence. The receptors come from a human donor with melanoma.

The chain couples TRBV29-1 to TRBJ1-2; TRBD1 might be the D (5 bases). The CDR3 loop spans 13 amino acids. The V end was cut by 0 bases, the J end by 0 bases, with 5 bases between. Germline V gives CDR1 SQVTM, CDR2 ANQGSEA. CDR3 DNA sequence: TGCAGCGTTGAAGAGACAGCTAACTATGGCTACACCTTC. Translated, it gives CSVEETANYGYTF. The full variable domain, in which reference TRBV29-1 and TRBJ1-2 provide the parts outside the CDR3, is SAVISQKPSRDICQRGTSLTIQCQVDSQVTMMFWYRQQPGQSLTLIATANQGSEATYESGFVIDKFPISRPNLTFSTLTVSNMSPEDSSIYLCSVEETANYGYTFGSGTRLTVV.

This clone was seen repeatedly, ten times or more. J is TRBJ2-1 and V is TRBV11-3, with TRBD2 as a possible D gene (7 bases). The germline V and J ends were trimmed by 5 bases and 6 bases, with 23 bases remaining between them. Per germline, CDR1 SGHNT and CDR2 YENEEA. The CDR3 covers 17 residues. The CDR3 DNA follows: TGTGCCAGCAGCAGGACGGGGGGCGGGGTTGTCTCCAATGAGCAGTTCTTC. Protein product: CASSRTGGGVVSNEQFF. The full variable domain, with the rest looked up from reference TRBV11-3 and TRBJ2-1, is EAGVVQSPRYKIIEKKQPVAFWCNPISGHNTLYWYLQNLGQGPELLIRYENEEAVDDSQLPKDRFSAERLKGVDSTLKIQPAELGDSAVYLCASSRTGGGVVSNEQFFGPGTRLTVL.

This clone has a count of ten or more. The CDR3 coding sequence is TGTGCCAGCAGCGCCCAACCGGGACAGGCTAACTATGGCTACACCTTC. Translation gives CASSAQPGQANYGYTF. The chain combines TRBV11-3 with TRBJ1-2, with TRBD1 matching 8 bases. CDR3 size: 16 residues. V gave up 5 bases and J gave up 0 bases; unmatched junction bases: 8. CDR1 is SGHNT, CDR2 YENEEA, per germline.

This clone came up a few times. V and J are TRBV4-1 and TRBJ2-7; TRBD2 is a possible D gene (5 bases). The V gene's germline CDR1 is MGHRA and CDR2 YSYEKL. CDR3 size: 15 residues. V was pared by 1 base and J by 0 bases, with 10 bases between. Here the CDR3 DNA reads TGCGCCAGCAGCCAAGGTCTAGGGAGCTCCTACGAGCAGTACTTC. It is translated as CASSQGLGSSYEQYF.

The table lists this clone with a few counts. The V gene is TRBV30, the J gene TRBJ1-3; tentative D call: TRBD1 (6 bases). Trimming took 4 bases from V and 2 from J, leaving 18 bases between them. The CDR3 extends over 16 amino acids. CDR1 GTSNPN and CDR2 SVGIG come from the germline V gene (reference sequence). The CDR3 region is CAWNGDNIVTGNTIYF. The CDR3, as DNA: TGTGCCTGGAATGGGGACAACATAGTCACTGGAAACACCATATATTTT.

V and J are TRBV16 and TRBJ2-7; no reliable D call. V lost 4 bases, J lost 1 base, and 11 bases lay in between. The CDR3 spans 14 residues. Germline loops: CDR1 KGHSY, CDR2 FQNENV. The CDR3, as DNA: TGTGCCAGCAGCCTGAGGAAGGGTTCCTACGAGCAGTACTTC. This translates into CASSLRKGSYEQYF.

By proportion, this clone is large. V gene TRBV29-1 combines with J gene TRBJ2-5; the D gene is possibly TRBD2 (6 bases). The V end lost 3 bases, the J end lost 3 bases, and 11 bases lay between the germline ends. From germline, CDR1 is SQVTM and CDR2 ANQGSEA. This CDR3 has 13 amino acids. CDR3 nucleotide sequence: TGCAGCGTTGATCGAGGCGGGGAAGAGACCCAGTACTTC. Residues: CSVDRGGEETQYF.

This clone was observed many times. This chain connects TRBV11-3 to TRBJ2-5; D uncertain. Germline-derived CDR1 and CDR2 are SGHNT and YENEEA. V dropped 1 base and J dropped 2 bases, with 8 bases sitting between them. The CDR3 length is 14 residues. The CDR3, as DNA: TGTGCCAGCAGCTTAGTTGGCGGTCAAGAGACCCAGTACTTC. Amino acid sequence: CASSLVGGQETQYF.

The rearrangement uses TRBV19 and TRBJ1-2; unclear D gene. Trimming took off 0 bases at V and 3 bases at J, with 14 bases between the two ends. There are 16 residues in the CDR3. The germline CDR1 and CDR2 sequences are LNHDA and SQIVND (reference sequence). Here the CDR3 reads CASSIDYYSRDYGYTF. CDR3 nucleotides: TGTGCCAGTAGTATAGATTACTATTCCCGTGACTATGGCTACACCTTC.

V usage is TRBV18 and J usage is TRBJ2-7; D ambiguous. V lost 4 bases and J 0 bases, leaving 10 bases between the germline ends. The CDR3 runs to 14 residues. Germline CDR1 KGHSH, CDR2 LQKENI. The CDR3 is CASSLGPASYEQYF. Here the CDR3 DNA reads TGTGCCAGCTCACTCGGGCCGGCCTCCTACGAGCAGTACTTC.

This clone was counted only a few times. V gene TRBV12-5 combines with J gene TRBJ1-1, with a tentative D call TRBD1 (6 bases). Trimming took off 6 bases at V and 1 base at J, with 9 bases between the two ends. CDR1 LGHNT and CDR2 FRNRAP come from the germline V gene. The CDR3 covers 13 residues. As DNA, the CDR3 is TGTGCTAGTGGGGAGGGGGGGAACACTGAAGCTTTCTTT. This sequence encodes CASGEGGNTEAFF. Full variable domain (remainder filled in from reference TRBV12-5 and TRBJ1-1): DARVTQTPRHKVTEMGQEVTMRCQPILGHNTVFWYRQTMMQGLELLAYFRNRAPLDDSGMPKDRFSAEMPDATLATLKIQPSEPRDSAVYFCASGEGGNTEAFFGQGTRLTVV.

J is TRBJ2-1 and V is TRBV6-8, with 7 nucleotides matching TRBD2. Germline-derived CDR1 and CDR2 are MNHGY and SAAAGT. The CDR3 runs 14 residues. V shed 6 bases, J shed 0 bases, and the junction held 2 bases outside the gene matches. The CDR3 DNA reads as TGTGCCAGCAGGACTAGCCCCTCCTACAATGAGCAGTTCTTC. As protein: CASRTSPSYNEQFF.

The rearrangement joins TRBV5-1 to TRBJ1-2; D is unclear. Germline loops: CDR1 SGHRS, CDR2 YFSETQ. This CDR3 spans 15 amino acids. Trimming removed 4 bases from V and 2 bases from J, with 15 bases in between. The CDR3 reads CASSPGLTFNYGYTF. The CDR3 nucleotides are TGCGCCAGCAGCCCGGGCCTAACATTCAACTATGGCTACACCTTC.

This clone showed up just a few times. The chain is built from TRBV28 and TRBJ2-7; D unresolved. Germline CDR1 and CDR2: MDHEN and SYDVKM. Between the trimmed V and J ends, which lost 2 bases and 3 bases, there was a span of 8 bases. This CDR3 has 13 amino acids. CDR3 amino acids: CASSLRSDYEQYF. The CDR3 region has the DNA TGTGCCAGCAGTTTAAGATCGGACTACGAGCAGTACTTC.

The chain joins TRBV6-8 to TRBJ2-7, with D tentatively TRBD2 (7 bases). Trimming cost V 5 bases and J 6 bases, with 20 bases left between them. The CDR3 covers 15 residues. The germline V gene encodes CDR1 MNHGY and CDR2 SAAAGT. The CDR3 coding sequence is TGTGCCAGCAGTAGGTCGTTTACAGGGAGGGGCGAGCAGTACTTC. Residues: CASSRSFTGRGEQYF.

This clone was detected only a few times. The chain has TRBV19 and TRBJ1-5; tentatively, D is TRBD1 (5 bases). The CDR3 runs to 12 residues. CDR1 LNHDA and CDR2 SQIVND come from the germline V gene (reference sequence). V lost 6 bases and J lost 3, with 6 bases in between. CDR3 residues: CASRGDNQPQHF. The DNA of the CDR3 is TGTGCCAGTAGAGGGGACAATCAGCCCCAGCATTTT.

This clone is labeled as medium-sized. The chain is built from TRBV5-1 and TRBJ2-7; D not certain. This CDR3 has 18 residues. Germline CDR1 is SGHRS and CDR2 is YFSETQ. The V end lost 2 bases, the J end lost 7 bases, and 28 bases lay between the germline ends. The CDR3 here is CASSFGNSGSGLVREQYF. CDR3 coding DNA: TGCGCCAGCAGCTTTGGTAACAGTGGATCCGGTCTTGTTCGGGAGCAGTACTTC.

The J gene is TRBJ2-7, the V gene TRBV4-1; TRBD2 agrees at 13 bases. The CDR3 extends over 19 amino acids. V was clipped by 0 bases and J by 6 bases; unmatched bases: 14. Germline CDR1 reads MGHRA; CDR2 reads YSYEKL. The CDR3 nucleotides are TGCGCCAGCAGCCAAGACTGGACTAGCGGGGGTACCTTAGGGGTCGAGCAGTACTTC. Its translation: CASSQDWTSGGTLGVEQYF.